This T cell receptor beta chain came from a study of CD8 T cells in Susac syndrome. Study conclusions and caveats: Where Susac syndrome CD4+ T cell repertoires were concerned, no clonal expansion was evident.

Germline assignment: CDR1 SQVTM and CDR2 ANQGSEA. Trimming stripped 2 bases from V and 8 bases from J, with 3 bases between. CDR3 length: 9 amino acids. A word on this clonotype: Its antigen is currently unknown.

With random hexamers, reverse transcription was performed on about 0.5 to 1 ug of RNA. TCR beta CDR3 was amplified by immunoSEQ multiplex PCR. This amplification extended across 54 Vbeta and 13 Jbeta segments. TCRdb re-called the immunoSEQ multiplex PCR reads through MiXCR, storing one row per CDR3 protein. Seen here are about 210,000 distinct CDR3 sequences, approximately 94% observed once, and the top ten hold under 0.2%. Source material: CD4+ T cells from PBMCs. This rearrangement joins TRBV29-1 to TRBJ1-2, with D unresolved. This TCR derives from a human donor with Susac syndrome. The CDR3 sequence: CSVELGYTF. Here the CDR3 DNA reads TGCAGCGTTGAACTGGGCTACACCTTC.